The sequence of this T cell receptor beta chain was determined in a study of T-cell memory formation after mild COVID-19. General observations from the study: Prior to infection, memory already included some responding clones, suggesting cross-reactive memory joined. CD4+ contracting clones were mainly CM and EM; CD8+ ones, EMRA.

J gave up 8 bases and V 3 bases, and 5 bases lay outside the gene matches. The CDR3 contains 16 residues. Germline loops: CDR1 KGHDR, CDR2 SFDVKD. A single record per CDR3 protein comes from TCRdb applying MiXCR to the 5' RACE reads. The sample consists of around 450,000 distinct CDR3 sequences, 15% to 20% of them appearing once. This clonotype was detected only a few times. No antigen is known for it. The sequenced material came from PBMCs or a T cell subset sorted from them (not recorded which). The rearrangement uses TRBV24-1 and TRBJ2-1; 14 nucleotides agree with TRBD2. This TCR was sampled from an adult woman who had mild COVID-19 (a few samples of this study predate the infection). Cell type and time point are not known. In DNA form, the CDR3 reads TGTGCCACCAGTGATATGGGGACTAGCGGGAGTGATGAGCAGTTCTTC. Translating gives CATSDMGTSGSDEQFF.